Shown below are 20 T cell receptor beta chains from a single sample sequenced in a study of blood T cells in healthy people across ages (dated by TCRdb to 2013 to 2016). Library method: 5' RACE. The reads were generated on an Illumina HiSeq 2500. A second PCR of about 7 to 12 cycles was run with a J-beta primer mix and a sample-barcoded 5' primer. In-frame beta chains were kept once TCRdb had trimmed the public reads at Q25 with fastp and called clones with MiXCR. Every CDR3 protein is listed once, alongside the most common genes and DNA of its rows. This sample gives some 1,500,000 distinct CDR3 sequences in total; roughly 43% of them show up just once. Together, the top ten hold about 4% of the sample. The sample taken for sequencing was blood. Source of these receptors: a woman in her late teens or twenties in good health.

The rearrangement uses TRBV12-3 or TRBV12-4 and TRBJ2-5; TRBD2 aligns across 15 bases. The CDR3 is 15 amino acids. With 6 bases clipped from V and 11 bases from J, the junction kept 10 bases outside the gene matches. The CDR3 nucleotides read TGTGCCAGCAGAGGGACTAGCGGGGGGAATCGGGAGCAGTACTTC. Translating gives CASRGTSGGNREQYF.

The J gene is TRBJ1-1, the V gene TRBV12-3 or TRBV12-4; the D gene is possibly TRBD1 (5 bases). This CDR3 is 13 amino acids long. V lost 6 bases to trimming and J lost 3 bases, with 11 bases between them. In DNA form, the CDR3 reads TGTGCCAGCAGACGACAGAGGGACACTGAAGCTTTCTTT. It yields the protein CASRRQRDTEAFF.

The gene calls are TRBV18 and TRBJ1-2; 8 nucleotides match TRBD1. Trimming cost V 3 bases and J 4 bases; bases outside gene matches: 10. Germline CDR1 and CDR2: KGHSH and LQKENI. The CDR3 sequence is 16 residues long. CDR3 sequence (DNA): TGTGCCAGCTCACCTACACAGGGGGGAGAAGCCTATGGCTACACCTTC. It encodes CASSPTQGGEAYGYTF.

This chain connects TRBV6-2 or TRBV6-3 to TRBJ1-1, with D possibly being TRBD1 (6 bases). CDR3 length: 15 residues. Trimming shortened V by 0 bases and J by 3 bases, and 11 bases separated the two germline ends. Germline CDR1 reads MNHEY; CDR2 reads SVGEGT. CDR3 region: CASSYSYRADTEAFF. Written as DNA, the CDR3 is TGTGCCAGCAGTTACTCCTACAGGGCGGACACTGAAGCTTTCTTT.

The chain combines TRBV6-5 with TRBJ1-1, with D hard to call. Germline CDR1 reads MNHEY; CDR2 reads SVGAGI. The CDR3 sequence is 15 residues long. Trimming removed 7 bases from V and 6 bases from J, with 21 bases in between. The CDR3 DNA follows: TGTGCCAGCACCCTCATAATCCGGGGAAGCCCTGAAGCTTTCTTT. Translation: CASTLIIRGSPEAFF.

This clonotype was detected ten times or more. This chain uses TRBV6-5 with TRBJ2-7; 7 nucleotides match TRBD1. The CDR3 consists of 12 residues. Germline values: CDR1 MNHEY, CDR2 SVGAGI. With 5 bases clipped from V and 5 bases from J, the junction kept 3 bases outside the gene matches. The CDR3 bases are TGTGCCAGCAGTCCGGACAGGAACGAGCAGTACTTC. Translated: CASSPDRNEQYF.

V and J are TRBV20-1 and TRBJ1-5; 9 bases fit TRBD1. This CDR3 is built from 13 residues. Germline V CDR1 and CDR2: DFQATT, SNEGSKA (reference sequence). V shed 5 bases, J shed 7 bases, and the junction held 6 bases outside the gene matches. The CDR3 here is CSAGTGSWQPQHF. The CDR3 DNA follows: TGCAGTGCTGGGACAGGGAGTTGGCAGCCCCAGCATTTT.

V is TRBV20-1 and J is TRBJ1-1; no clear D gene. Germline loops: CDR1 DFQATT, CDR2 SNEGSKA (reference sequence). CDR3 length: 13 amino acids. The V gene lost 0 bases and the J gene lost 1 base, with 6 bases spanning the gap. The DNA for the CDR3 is TGCAGTGCTAGAGATCCTCCGAACACTGAAGCTTTCTTT. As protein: CSARDPPNTEAFF.

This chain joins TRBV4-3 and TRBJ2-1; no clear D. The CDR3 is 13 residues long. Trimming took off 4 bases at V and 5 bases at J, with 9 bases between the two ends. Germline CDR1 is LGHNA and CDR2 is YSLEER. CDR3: CASSPTQDNEQFF. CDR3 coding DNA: TGCGCCAGCAGCCCCACCCAGGACAATGAGCAGTTCTTC.

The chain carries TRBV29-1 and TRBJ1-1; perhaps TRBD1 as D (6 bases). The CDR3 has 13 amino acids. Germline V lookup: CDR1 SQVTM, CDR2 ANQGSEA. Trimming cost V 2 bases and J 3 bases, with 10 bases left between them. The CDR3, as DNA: TGCAGCGTTGAATACAGGGCGGACACTGAAGCTTTCTTT. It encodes CSVEYRADTEAFF.

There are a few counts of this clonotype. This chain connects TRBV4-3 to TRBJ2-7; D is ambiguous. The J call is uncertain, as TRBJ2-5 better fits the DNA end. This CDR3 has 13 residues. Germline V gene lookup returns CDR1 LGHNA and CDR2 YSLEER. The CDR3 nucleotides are TGCGCCAGCAGCCAAGATCAAAGAGAGACCCAGTACTTC. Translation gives CASSQDQRETQYF.

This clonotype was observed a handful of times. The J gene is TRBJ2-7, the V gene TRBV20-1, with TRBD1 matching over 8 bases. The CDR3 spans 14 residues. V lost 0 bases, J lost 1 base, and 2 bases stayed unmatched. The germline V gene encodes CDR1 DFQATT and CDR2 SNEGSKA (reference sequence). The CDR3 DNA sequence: TGCAGTGCTAGAGAGGGGACAGGTTCCTACGAGCAGTACTTC. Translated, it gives CSAREGTGSYEQYF.

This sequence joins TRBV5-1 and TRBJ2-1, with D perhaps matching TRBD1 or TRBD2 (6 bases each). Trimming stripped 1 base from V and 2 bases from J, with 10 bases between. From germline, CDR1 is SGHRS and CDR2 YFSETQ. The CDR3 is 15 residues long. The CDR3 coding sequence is TGCGCCAGCAGCTTGAATGGGGGGCCCTACAATGAGCAGTTCTTC. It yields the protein CASSLNGGPYNEQFF.

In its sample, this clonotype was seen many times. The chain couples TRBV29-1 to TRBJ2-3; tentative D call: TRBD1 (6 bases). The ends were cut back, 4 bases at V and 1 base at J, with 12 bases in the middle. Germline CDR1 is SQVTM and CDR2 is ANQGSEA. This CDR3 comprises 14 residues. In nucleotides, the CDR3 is TGCAGCGTTGGAGTCCCAGGGGGCACAGATACGCAGTATTTT. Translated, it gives CSVGVPGGTDTQYF.

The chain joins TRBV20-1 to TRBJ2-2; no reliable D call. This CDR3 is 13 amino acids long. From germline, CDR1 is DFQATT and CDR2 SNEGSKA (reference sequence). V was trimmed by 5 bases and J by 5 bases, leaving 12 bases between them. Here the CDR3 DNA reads TGCAGTGCTTCCCGACAAGGAACCGGGGAGCTGTTTTTT. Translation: CSASRQGTGELFF.

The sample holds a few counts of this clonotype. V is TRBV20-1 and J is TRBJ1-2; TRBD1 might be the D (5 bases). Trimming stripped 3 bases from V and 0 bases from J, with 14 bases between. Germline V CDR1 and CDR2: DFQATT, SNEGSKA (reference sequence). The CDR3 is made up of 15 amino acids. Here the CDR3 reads CSASKPGMPNYGYTF. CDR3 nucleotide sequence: TGCAGTGCTAGTAAACCAGGGATGCCTAACTATGGCTACACCTTC.

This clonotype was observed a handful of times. DNA for the CDR3: TGTGCCAGCAGCCCCTTAAGTAGCGGGATTACAGATACGCAGTATTTT. Translating gives CASSPLSSGITDTQYF. The rearrangement uses TRBV7-2 and TRBJ2-3; 8 bases align to TRBD2. Germline loops: CDR1 SGHTA, CDR2 FQGNSA. V shed 5 bases and J 3 bases; nucleotides not matched to a gene: 10. The CDR3 is 16 amino acids.

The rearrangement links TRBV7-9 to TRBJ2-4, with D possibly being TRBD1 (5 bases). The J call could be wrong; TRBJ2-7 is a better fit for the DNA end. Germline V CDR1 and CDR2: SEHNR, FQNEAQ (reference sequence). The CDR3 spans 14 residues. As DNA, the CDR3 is TGTGCCAGCAGCGTGGGGCGGATGAACTACGAGCAGTACTTC. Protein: CASSVGRMNYEQYF.

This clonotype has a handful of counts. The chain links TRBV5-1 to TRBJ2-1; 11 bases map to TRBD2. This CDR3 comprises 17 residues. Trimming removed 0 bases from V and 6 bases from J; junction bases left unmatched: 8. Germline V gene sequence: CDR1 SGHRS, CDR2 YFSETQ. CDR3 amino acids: CASSLVLAGGPANEQFF. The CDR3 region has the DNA TGCGCCAGCAGCTTGGTTTTAGCGGGGGGGCCGGCCAATGAGCAGTTCTTC.

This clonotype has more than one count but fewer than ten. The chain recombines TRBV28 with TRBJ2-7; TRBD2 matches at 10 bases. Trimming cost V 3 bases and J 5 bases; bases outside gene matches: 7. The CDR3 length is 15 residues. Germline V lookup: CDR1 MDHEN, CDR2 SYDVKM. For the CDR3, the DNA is TGTGCCAGCAGTTTCCCTAGCGGGAGATCCCACGAGCAGTACTTC. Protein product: CASSFPSGRSHEQYF.